The present TCR beta chain was sequenced within a study of circulating and synovial CD4+ cells in juvenile arthritis (dated by TCRdb to between 2014 and 2016). For the study in its entirety: Within each patient, the TCRbeta CDR3 repertoires of synovial CD4 T cells, bulk blood CD4 T cells and circulating HLA-DR+ CD4 T cells were compared. Repertoire sequencing was performed with the aim of confirming enrichment of synovial clonotypes in a circulating synovial-like CD4 T cell subset.

Comments on this clone: The specificity of this receptor is unknown. No much larger clone is present one base from it, and per-base qualities are unavailable.

Including the terminal cysteine and phenylalanine, the CDR3 comprises 15 residues. Only CDR3 DNA remains: 45 bases, in frame from the first base. The V and J ends are trimmed by 1 base and 3 bases, leaving 13 bases between them. Taken from the germline V gene (reference sequence), the CDR1 and CDR2 loops are SGHNT and YYREEE. Overall study outcomes, separate from this receptor: Traditional Vbeta family usage analysis did not detect the difference between circulating pathogenic-like lymphocytes and bulk blood T cells. Synovial and circulating pathogenic-like lymphocyte repertoires were less diverse than bulk blood CD4 repertoires, and some CPL samples were as oligoclonal as synovium. Overlap with synovium increased with sequencing depth, so measured shared-clonotype fractions likely underestimated the full repertoire overlap. Because T cell genome counts differed by at least an order of magnitude between CPL and bulk blood CD4 samples, sample-size effects were addressed. Circulating pathogenic-like lymphocytes clustered with synovial T cells and shared a substantially higher fraction of CDR3 sequences with synovium than bulk blood.

The sequenced samples came from patients who had active juvenile idiopathic arthritis. Cells were sorted immediately after thawing, with dead cells excluded using Live/Dead Fixable Near-IR Stain. Library preparation used the immunoSEQ multiplex PCR assay. An external provider performed TCRbeta CDR3 sequencing as a commercial service. In the authors' own workflow: Productive nucleotide sequences and amino acid sequences obtained through in silico translation were used in the analyses. Diversity was measured as Renyi entropy over a range of alpha values, and the median of 200 repeated subsamples was taken to equalise sample size. For clustering, the distance between each pair of repertoires was computed as one minus the Chao-modified Jaccard index, which corrected for under-sampling. Frequency-weighted overlap with synovial clonotypes was computed at 200 sample sizes with 200 draws without replacement at each size, and the value at the size of the smaller sample was reported. Not all clones reach the TCRdb copy of this immuneACCESS table, which keeps in-frame sequences only. Checked studies attribute under half of the gap to unresolved V genes and leave the rest unexplained. For V, J and clone size, that table is used; D and trimming come from the DNA. For this sample the table gives about 33,000 clones, of which 90% to 95% were detected only once. Approximately 0.68% of the sample rests with the top ten.

The rearrangement combines TRBV5-4 with TRBJ1-2; the D gene is perhaps TRBD1, from 5 matching bases. The sample taken for sequencing was CD4+ T cells from blood. The receptor comes from a human donor with juvenile idiopathic arthritis. The sequence in DNA is TGTGCCAGCAGCTTGCCCCGGACCAGGGACTATGGCTACACCTTC. Translated, this is CASSLPRTRDYGYTF. Reference TRBV5-4 and TRBJ1-2 proteins supply the regions before and after the CDR3; the full variable domain is: ETGVTQSPTHLIKTRGQQVTLRCSSQSGHNTVSWYQQALGQGPQFIFQYYREEENGRGNFPPRFSGLQFPNYSSELNVNALELDDSALYLCASSLPRTRDYGYTFGSGTRLTVV.